This is a list of T cell receptor beta chains from one sample in a study of cytomegalovirus exposure and HLA in healthy donors. The assay was immunoSEQ multiplex PCR, and TCRdb's table has in-frame clones only and misses some. The sample holds 140,000 to 150,000 clones, almost 85% seen once. The sequenced material came from PBMCs. These receptor sequences come from a woman aged 55 to 70 in good health and CMV-seropositive. CDR3s include the opening cysteine and the closing phenylalanine or tryptophan. The D gene is left open where the match is weak. Clone size is given for some rows only: seen once, a few or many times, or a class if the clone is expanded.

clone_size j_call v_call d_call cdr3_nt cdr3_aa
once TRBJ2-7 TRBV19 TRBD1 TGTGCCAGTAGTAATGGACAGGGATTCTACGAGCAGTACTTC CASSNGQGFYEQYF
- TRBJ2-3 TRBV5-4 TRBD1 TGTGCCAGCAGCTCGGACAGGGAATACACAGATACGCAGTATTTT CASSSDREYTDTQYF
- TRBJ1-1 TRBV28 - TGTGCCAGCAGTTTACCGGGAATGAACACTGAAGCTTTCTTT CASSLPGMNTEAFF
- TRBJ2-5 TRBV30 - TGTGCCTGGAGACTGCGAGAGACCCAGTACTTC CAWRLRETQYF
- TRBJ1-3 TRBV6-5 TRBD1 TGTGCCAGCACTTCGGACAGGTCTGGAAACACCATATATTTT CASTSDRSGNTIYF
- TRBJ2-3 TRBV13 TRBD2 TGTGCCAGCAGTTCCGGCGGGGGTATGAGGACAGATACGCAGTATTTT CASSSGGGMRTDTQYF
- TRBJ1-2 TRBV6-5 TRBD1 TGTGCCAGCAGACCTCCGGGACAGGGGAACTATGGCTACACCTTC CASRPPGQGNYGYTF
few TRBJ2-3 TRBV5-1 - TGCGCCAGCAGCATCCTCGAAGCCGGGGTCGACACAGATACGCAGTATTTT CASSILEAGVDTDTQYF
- TRBJ2-6 TRBV11-2 TRBD2 TGTGCCAGCAGCTTAGGAGCGGGACGGCTTTCTGGGGCCAACGTCCTGACTTTC CASSLGAGRLSGANVLTF
once TRBJ1-4 TRBV28 TRBD1 TGTGCCAGCAGTTTATTGGGTCCCGACAGGGGGGATGAAAAACTGTTTTTT CASSLLGPDRGDEKLFF
- TRBJ2-5 TRBV4-1 TRBD1 TGCGCCAGCAGCCAGGACAGGGAAGAGACCCAGTACTTC CASSQDREETQYF
- TRBJ2-7 TRBV28 TRBD1 TGTGCCAGCAGTTTCGGAACGGGACAGGGCTCCTACGAGCAGTACTTC CASSFGTGQGSYEQYF
- TRBJ1-1 TRBV5-6 TRBD1 TGTGCCAGCAGCCCGACAGGGGGGTACACTGAAGCTTTCTTT CASSPTGGYTEAFF
- TRBJ2-3 TRBV20-1 - TGCAGGGCTAGCAACACAGATACGCAGTATTTT CRASNTDTQYF
- TRBJ2-1 TRBV7-9 TRBD1 TGTGCCAGCAGCCAAGAGGGGGCCGGGTACAATGAGCAGTTCTTC CASSQEGAGYNEQFF
- TRBJ2-1 TRBV28 - TGTGCCAGCAGCCCCAGGGGGAGCGGGAGATTTTCGCGGCAGTTCTTC CASSPRGSGRFSRQFF
- TRBJ2-3 TRBV19 - TGTGCCAGTAGTTGGGTCCTGGGAGCCCCAGATACGCAGTATTTT CASSWVLGAPDTQYF
- TRBJ2-1 TRBV6-5 - TGTGCCAGCAGTTACGAGGGAGACTACAATGAGCAGTTCTTC CASSYEGDYNEQFF
- TRBJ2-3 TRBV6-4 - TGTGCCAGCAGTGAGGGACTCTACACAGATACGCAGTATTTT CASSEGLYTDTQYF
- TRBJ2-3 TRBV28 TRBD2 TGTGCCAGCACAGGTTGGGGGAGTGAGGTGTGGCGGGAGATCCCAGATACGCAGTATTTT CASTGWGSEVWREIPDTQYF
- TRBJ2-5 TRBV7-2 TRBD1 TGTGCCAGCAGCTTAGATCAGGGGGCGCGTGAGCAGTACTTC CASSLDQGAREQYF
- TRBJ2-3 TRBV6-4 - TGTGCCAGCAGCCGACTAGCAGATACGCAGTATTTT CASSRLADTQYF
- TRBJ1-2 TRBV4-1 - TGCGCCAGCAGCCAAGATGTTTTAGCAGCTAACTATGGCTACACCTTC CASSQDVLAANYGYTF
- TRBJ2-5 TRBV14 - TGTGCCAGCAGCCAAGAGTGGGCAATGGTAGAGACCCAGTACTTC CASSQEWAMVETQYF
- TRBJ2-2 TRBV9 TRBD2 TGTGCCAGCAGCGTAGGGACTAGCGGGAGCGGCGGGGAGCTGTTTTTT CASSVGTSGSGGELFF
- TRBJ1-1 TRBV11-2 - TGTGCCAGCAGCCGCCGACTCAACTCCTTGGGTGAAGCTTTCTTT CASSRRLNSLGEAFF